A single sample is the source of the 30 T cell receptor beta chains below, sequenced in a study of T cells in Graves' hyperthyroidism and ophthalmopathy. Amplification yielded TCR beta CDR3 regions, with RNA transcripts as the source. The HTBI primer set served for first-round RT-PCR of the TCR CDR3. TCRdb independently ran MiXCR on the multiplex PCR reads; one entry per CDR3 protein. The data show under 350,000 distinct CDR3 sequences, around 15% seen once. The source material was blood. The receptors here all came from a woman aged 40-49 years with Graves' ophthalmopathy.

The sample holds many counts of this clonotype. The chain joins TRBV7-9 to TRBJ2-6, with D possibly being TRBD1 (6 bases). The CDR3 is 19 residues long. Trimming pared 4 bases from V and 0 bases from J, leaving 19 bases between. CDR1 is SEHNR and CDR2 is FQNEAQ in the germline V gene (reference sequence). For the CDR3, the DNA is TGTGCCAGCAGCTCATACAGGGATCGGAGGAGCTCTGGGGCCAACGTCCTGACTTTC. Its translation: CASSSYRDRRSSGANVLTF. Combining the CDR3 with reference TRBV7-9 and TRBJ2-6 gives the whole variable domain DTGVSQNPRHKITKRGQNVTFRCDPISEHNRLYWYRQTLGQGPEFLTYFQNEAQLEKSRLLSDRFSAERPKGSFSTLEIQRTEQGDSAMYLCASSSYRDRRSSGANVLTFGAGSRLTVL.

This clonotype was seen at least ten times. V gene TRBV12-3 or TRBV12-4 combines with J gene TRBJ1-2, with D possibly TRBD1 on 6 matching bases. CDR3 length: 16 residues. The ends were cut back, 2 bases at V and 8 bases at J, with 21 bases in the middle. The CDR3 here is CASSLWGGGTLGGYTF. Here the CDR3 DNA reads TGTGCCAGCAGTTTATGGGGGGGCGGGACACTGGGCGGCTACACCTTC.

The chain employs TRBV20-1 and TRBJ2-3; D unresolved. Trimming took off 4 bases at V and 9 bases at J, with 11 bases between the two ends. The CDR3 consists of 11 residues. Germline CDR1 DFQATT, CDR2 SNEGSKA (reference sequence). The CDR3 is CSATSFDTQYF. In nucleotides, the CDR3 is TGCAGTGCTACTAGTTTCGACACGCAGTATTTT.

This clonotype has more than one count but fewer than ten. The chain has TRBV14 and TRBJ1-2, with D hard to call. This CDR3 contains 12 residues. Trimming cost V 0 bases and J 8 bases, with 7 bases left between them. The germline gives CDR1 SGHDN, CDR2 FVKESK. CDR3 residues: CASSQDRMGYTF. The CDR3 bases are TGTGCCAGCAGCCAAGATCGGATGGGCTACACCTTC.

In its sample, this clonotype was seen many times. The chain joins TRBV2 to TRBJ1-2; 8 bases map to TRBD1. Germline CDR1 and CDR2: SNHLY and FYNNEI. This CDR3 has 16 amino acids. After removal of 7 bases from V and 7 bases from J, the junction contained 17 bases not matched to a gene. The CDR3 region is CASTVTSGQGPGGYTF. The CDR3 nucleotides read TGTGCCAGCACTGTGACCTCTGGACAGGGCCCCGGTGGCTACACCTTC.

This clonotype was recorded a few times. This rearrangement joins TRBV7-8 to TRBJ2-1; the D is unclear. The CDR3 loop spans 16 amino acids. Germline V gives CDR1 SGHVS, CDR2 FQNEAQ. V gave up 4 bases and J gave up 4 bases, with 17 bases separating them. The CDR3 bases are TGTGCCAGCAGCTACCGGGCCTTTGGGGAATACAATGAGCAGTTCTTC. This sequence encodes CASSYRAFGEYNEQFF.

The chain uses TRBV5-1 and TRBJ2-7; D unresolved. CDR1 and CDR2 (germline): SGHRS, YFSETQ. V was shortened by 2 bases and J by 6 bases, with 18 bases between the two germline ends. The CDR3 contains 15 residues. CDR3 nucleotide sequence: TGCGCCAGCAGCTTAACTTTTTCGACGGGTTCCGAGCAGTACTTC. This codes for CASSLTFSTGSEQYF.

This clonotype was counted once. A read error may be the cause here, since a much bigger clone is one base away. The V and J genes are TRBV6-1 and TRBJ1-1; unclear D gene. The CDR3 runs 12 residues. CDR1 and CDR2 from the germline V gene are MNHNS and SASEGT. CDR3 sequence: CDSLSGNTEAFF. Here the CDR3 DNA reads TGTGACAGCCTTTCTGGAAACACTGAAGCTTTCTTT.

J is TRBJ2-7 and V is TRBV7-9, with 10 nucleotides matching TRBD1. Unmatched junction bases numbered 8, after V lost 3 bases and J lost 6 bases. Germline V CDR1 and CDR2: SEHNR, FQNEAQ (reference sequence). CDR3 size: 15 residues. The DNA for the CDR3 is TGTGCCAGCAGCTTGGTTGGGACAGGGGATCGCGAGCAGTACTTC. This sequence encodes CASSLVGTGDREQYF.

This clonotype has a count of ten or more. The rearrangement joins TRBV10-3 to TRBJ2-1, with D unclear. The CDR3 is made up of 13 amino acids. The germline V gene encodes CDR1 ENHRY and CDR2 SYGVKD. Trimming pared 2 bases from V and 4 bases from J, leaving 6 bases between. CDR3 protein: CAISEREYNEQFF. As DNA, the CDR3 is TGTGCCATCAGTGAGAGAGAATACAATGAGCAGTTCTTC.

This clonotype was observed at least ten times. J is TRBJ2-7 and V is TRBV11-2; D is ambiguous. In germline, CDR1 is SGHAT, CDR2 FQNNGV. The CDR3 totals 14 residues. V shed 4 bases and J shed 3 bases, with 13 bases lying between them. The CDR3 region is CASSSTRTIYEQYF. In DNA form, the CDR3 reads TGTGCCAGCAGCTCAACAAGGACCATCTACGAGCAGTACTTC.

This clonotype was found many times. The CDR3 loop reads CASSLQVGGDEQFF. The CDR3 nucleotides read TGTGCCAGCAGCTTACAGGTAGGAGGCGATGAGCAGTTCTTC. The chain has TRBV7-2 and TRBJ2-1, with TRBD2 as a possible D gene (5 bases). V was clipped by 2 bases and J by 8 bases, with 13 bases between them. The CDR3 is 14 residues long. Germline V gene sequence: CDR1 SGHTA, CDR2 FQGNSA.

The chain employs TRBV6-5 and TRBJ1-1; D ambiguous. Trimming removed 5 bases at V and 0 bases at J, with 19 bases between. CDR3 length: 17 residues. The V gene's germline CDR1 is MNHEY and CDR2 SVGAGI. CDR3 region: CASSNPPLGYMNTEAFF. In DNA, the CDR3 is TGTGCCAGCAGTAACCCCCCTTTGGGGTACATGAACACTGAAGCTTTCTTT.

The rearrangement uses TRBV12-3 or TRBV12-4 and TRBJ2-2, with TRBD2 as a possible D gene (5 bases). V gave up 7 bases and J gave up 3 bases, with 18 bases separating them. The CDR3 totals 16 residues. The CDR3, as DNA: TGTGCCAGCACCCTGGGAACTAGTCTAGACACCGGGGAGCTGTTTTTT. Amino acid sequence: CASTLGTSLDTGELFF.

The CDR3 sequence is CASSLPDGAGTQYF. Written as DNA, the CDR3 is TGTGCCAGCAGTTTACCGGACGGAGCCGGTACGCAGTATTTT. The V call is TRBV28, the J call TRBJ2-3; D remains ambiguous. The CDR3 has 14 amino acids. With 2 bases removed from V and 8 bases from J, the gap between germline ends came to 14 bases. Germline loops: CDR1 MDHEN, CDR2 SYDVKM. The full variable domain, in which reference TRBV28 and TRBJ2-3 provide the parts outside the CDR3, is DVKVTQSSRYLVKRTGEKVFLECVQDMDHENMFWYRQDPGLGLRLIYFSYDVKMKEKGDIPEGYSVSREKKERFSLILESASTNQTSMYLCASSLPDGAGTQYFGPGTRLTVL.

V usage is TRBV6-1 and J usage is TRBJ1-3, with a possible D match to TRBD1 (6 bases). The germline CDR1 and CDR2 sequences are MNHNS and SASEGT. Trimming removed 1 base from V and 0 bases from J, with 13 bases in between. CDR3 length: 17 residues. CDR3 sequence reads: CASSEVGTYSSGNTIYF. CDR3 DNA sequence: TGTGCCAGCAGTGAAGTGGGGACATACAGCTCTGGAAACACCATATATTTT.

As concerns this clonotype: This may arise from a read error, as a much more abundant clone is one base away. This chain joins TRBV18 and TRBJ2-7; D possibly uses TRBD1 or TRBD2 (5 bases each). CDR3 size: 15 residues. In germline, CDR1 is KGHSH, CDR2 LQKENI. V lost 6 bases, J lost 2 bases, and 17 bases lay in between. The CDR3 loop reads CASSFDGARAYEQYF. CDR3 bases: TGTGCCAGCTCTTTCGACGGGGCCCGGGCCTACGAGCAGTACTTC.

The rearrangement links TRBV4-1 to TRBJ2-1; unclear D gene. V was cut by 2 bases and J by 8 bases, with 10 bases left in between. The CDR3 runs to 13 residues. The germline V gene encodes CDR1 MGHRA and CDR2 YSYEKL. The CDR3 DNA reads as TGCGCCAGCAGCCAAATCCCCTGGGATGAGCAGTTCTTC. Encoded protein: CASSQIPWDEQFF.

The chain couples TRBV5-1 to TRBJ2-4, with D unclear. The CDR3 has 13 residues. Germline-derived CDR1 and CDR2 are SGHRS and YFSETQ. Trimming shortened V by 4 bases and J by 7 bases, and 12 bases separated the two germline ends. The CDR3 bases are TGCGCCAGCAGCCCGGGCCACGGCAACATTCAGTACTTC. Protein: CASSPGHGNIQYF. Drawing the rest from reference TRBV5-1 and TRBJ2-4, the complete variable domain is KAGVTQTPRYLIKTRGQQVTLSCSPISGHRSVSWYQQTPGQGLQFLFEYFSETQRNKGNFPGRFSGRQFSNSRSEMNVSTLELGDSALYLCASSPGHGNIQYFGAGTRLSVL.

This chain connects TRBV12-3 or TRBV12-4 to TRBJ1-5; 7 nucleotides match TRBD1. The CDR3 length is 14 residues. J lost 9 bases, V lost 5 bases, and 10 bases had no gene match. The CDR3 region has the DNA TGTGCCAGCAGTCTTTCCTCGGACAGGAGGCCCCAGCATTTT. Its translation is CASSLSSDRRPQHF.

V is TRBV5-5 and J is TRBJ2-3; 11 nucleotides match TRBD2. The CDR3 extends over 16 amino acids. Germline loops: CDR1 SGHKS, CDR2 YYEKEE (reference sequence). V shed 0 bases, J shed 5 bases, and the junction held 5 bases outside the gene matches. CDR3 sequence (DNA): TGTGCCAGCAGCTTGGTAGCGGGGGGGCGTCAAGATACGCAGTATTTT. As protein: CASSLVAGGRQDTQYF.

This clonotype was detected ten times or more. The chain carries TRBV3-1 and TRBJ2-1; tentative D call: TRBD2 (6 bases). Trimming shortened V by 0 bases and J by 12 bases, and 12 bases separated the two germline ends. This CDR3 contains 13 residues. The V gene's germline CDR1 is LGHDT and CDR2 YNNKEL (reference sequence). The CDR3 DNA reads TGTGCCAGCAGCCAAGATATCGGGGGAGGGCAGTTCTTC. Protein product: CASSQDIGGGQFF.

This clonotype came up many times. The chain joins TRBV2 to TRBJ1-2; the D is unclear. Germline assignment: CDR1 SNHLY and CDR2 FYNNEI. V was clipped by 7 bases and J by 2 bases, with 5 bases between them. This CDR3 comprises 11 residues. CDR3 residues: CASTPNYGYTF. The CDR3 coding sequence is TGTGCCAGCACCCCGAACTATGGCTACACCTTC.

The V call is TRBV3-1, the J call TRBJ1-5, with TRBD1 matching over 12 bases. With V trimmed by 1 base and J by 2 bases, 3 bases remained unmatched. CDR1 is LGHDT, CDR2 YNNKEL, per germline (reference sequence). This CDR3 region has 17 residues. The CDR3 DNA follows: TGTGCCAGCAGCCAAGGGGACAGGGGGCTGCGCAATCAGCCCCAGCATTTT. It encodes CASSQGDRGLRNQPQHF.

At least ten counts were recorded for this clonotype. The V gene is TRBV12-3 or TRBV12-4, the J gene TRBJ2-1; a weak D match, TRBD2 (6 bases). This CDR3 comprises 17 residues. V lost 5 bases to trimming and J lost 3 bases, with 20 bases between them. DNA of the CDR3: TGTGCCAGCAGTCCCCCCTCGGGACTTCACAACTACAATGAGCAGTTCTTC. Encoded protein: CASSPPSGLHNYNEQFF.

This clonotype was detected ten times or more. The rearrangement links TRBV15 to TRBJ2-5; no clear D gene. V dropped 4 bases and J dropped 7 bases, with 10 bases sitting between them. The CDR3 length is 12 residues. Germline V gene lookup returns CDR1 LNHNV and CDR2 YYDKDF (reference sequence). The CDR3 nucleotides read TGTGCCACCAGCACCAACACCGGGACCCAGTACTTC. It yields the protein CATSTNTGTQYF.

This clonotype has at least ten counts. The chain joins TRBV20-1 to TRBJ2-3, with TRBD2 matching over 11 bases. Per germline, CDR1 DFQATT and CDR2 SNEGSKA (reference sequence). Trimming took 5 bases from V and 2 from J; bases not matched to a gene: 6. There are 15 residues in the CDR3. CDR3 DNA sequence: TGCAGTGCTGGGGGACTAGCGGAATTCACAGATACGCAGTATTTT. Amino acid sequence: CSAGGLAEFTDTQYF.

This clonotype was seen at least ten times. The J gene is TRBJ2-5, the V gene TRBV20-1; D is uncertain. With 2 bases removed from V and 0 bases from J, the gap between germline ends came to 7 bases. Germline V gives CDR1 DFQATT, CDR2 SNEGSKA (reference sequence). There are 13 residues in the CDR3. CDR3 in DNA: TGCAGTGCTAGATACACAAACCAAGAGACCCAGTACTTC. Amino acids: CSARYTNQETQYF.

J is TRBJ1-5 and V is TRBV7-2; 7 bases are shared with TRBD1. There are 14 residues in the CDR3. V dropped 8 bases and J dropped 0; count of bases not matched to a gene: 4. CDR1 is SGHTA and CDR2 is FQGNSA in the germline V gene. The DNA for the CDR3 is TGTGCCAGCTCGGGACAGTTTAGCAATCAGCCCCAGCATTTT. Amino acids: CASSGQFSNQPQHF.

This clonotype was detected ten times or more. V and J are TRBV20-1 and TRBJ2-5; D call uncertain. This CDR3 comprises 14 residues. Germline loops: CDR1 DFQATT, CDR2 SNEGSKA (reference sequence). V lost 0 bases and J 3 bases, leaving 11 bases between the germline ends. CDR3 amino acids: CSARDLIGKETQYF. The DNA for the CDR3 is TGCAGTGCTAGAGATCTTATAGGGAAAGAGACCCAGTACTTC.